The 6 T cell receptor beta chains below all came from one sample that was sequenced in a study of T cell responses to AZD1222 COVID-19 vaccine. Data came from immunoSEQ multiplex PCR; TCRdb stores just in-frame clones and leaves some out. The sample includes tens of thousands of clones, roughly 88% seen only once; the top ten take 9.5% to 13%. The input for sequencing was peripheral blood, taken 28 days after the second AZD1222 dose. These receptors came from an adult who received the AZD1222 COVID-19 vaccine.

The CDR3, as DNA: TGCGCCAGCAGCTTGGCCGGCAGGGAAAGTGGGTATTTT. This gives the protein CASSLAGRESGYF. The V call is TRBV5-1, the J call TRBJ2-3; possible D gene TRBD1, 5 bases. Germline loops: CDR1 SGHRS, CDR2 YFSETQ. This CDR3 region has 13 residues. Trimming removed 0 bases from V and 14 bases from J, with 16 bases in between.

V is TRBV3-1 (or the pseudogene TRBV3-2) and J is TRBJ2-1; 14 bases are a match to TRBD2. J gave up 6 bases and V 3 bases, and 7 bases lay outside the gene matches. Germline loops: CDR1 LGHDT, CDR2 YNNKEL (reference sequence). This CDR3 has 17 residues. The CDR3 nucleotides are TGTGCCAGCAGCCAGGGACTAGCGGGAGCTAGAGGCAATGAGCAGTTCTTC. This codes for CASSQGLAGARGNEQFF.

The chain combines TRBV19 with TRBJ2-1; D is undetermined. CDR1 is LNHDA, CDR2 SQIVND, per germline (reference sequence). The CDR3 is 13 amino acids. The V end was cut by 6 bases, the J end by 5 bases, with 11 bases between. The CDR3 here is CASSPLDDNEQFF. CDR3 in DNA: TGTGCCAGTAGCCCCTTAGACGACAATGAGCAGTTCTTC.

The chain combines TRBV7-9 with TRBJ1-6; D ambiguous. Germline V gene data show CDR1 as SEHNR and CDR2 as FQNEAQ (reference sequence). The CDR3 is made up of 17 amino acids. V was shortened by 4 bases and J by 5 bases, with 18 bases between the two germline ends. Written as DNA, the CDR3 is TGTGCCAGCAGCTCCGACTTTCAGGTCCCCAATAATTCACCCCTCCACTTT. This encodes CASSSDFQVPNNSPLHF.

CDR3 protein: CATGWGYYGYTF. CDR3 sequence (DNA): TGTGCCACGGGGTGGGGCTACTATGGCTACACCTTC. J is TRBJ1-2 and V is TRBV6-5; D is possibly TRBD1 (5 bases). The germline CDR1 and CDR2 sequences are MNHEY and SVGAGI. Trimming removed 10 bases from V and 3 bases from J, with 12 bases in between. The CDR3 has 12 amino acids.

CDR3 DNA sequence: TGTGCCAGCAGCTCCGGAGGACAGGCGGACTATGGCTACACCTTC. It codes for CASSSGGQADYGYTF. The V and J genes are TRBV11-3 and TRBJ1-2, with TRBD1 identical over 7 bases. The CDR3 is 15 amino acids. J lost 3 bases, V lost 4 bases, and 8 bases had no gene match. Germline CDR1 and CDR2: SGHNT and YENEEA.